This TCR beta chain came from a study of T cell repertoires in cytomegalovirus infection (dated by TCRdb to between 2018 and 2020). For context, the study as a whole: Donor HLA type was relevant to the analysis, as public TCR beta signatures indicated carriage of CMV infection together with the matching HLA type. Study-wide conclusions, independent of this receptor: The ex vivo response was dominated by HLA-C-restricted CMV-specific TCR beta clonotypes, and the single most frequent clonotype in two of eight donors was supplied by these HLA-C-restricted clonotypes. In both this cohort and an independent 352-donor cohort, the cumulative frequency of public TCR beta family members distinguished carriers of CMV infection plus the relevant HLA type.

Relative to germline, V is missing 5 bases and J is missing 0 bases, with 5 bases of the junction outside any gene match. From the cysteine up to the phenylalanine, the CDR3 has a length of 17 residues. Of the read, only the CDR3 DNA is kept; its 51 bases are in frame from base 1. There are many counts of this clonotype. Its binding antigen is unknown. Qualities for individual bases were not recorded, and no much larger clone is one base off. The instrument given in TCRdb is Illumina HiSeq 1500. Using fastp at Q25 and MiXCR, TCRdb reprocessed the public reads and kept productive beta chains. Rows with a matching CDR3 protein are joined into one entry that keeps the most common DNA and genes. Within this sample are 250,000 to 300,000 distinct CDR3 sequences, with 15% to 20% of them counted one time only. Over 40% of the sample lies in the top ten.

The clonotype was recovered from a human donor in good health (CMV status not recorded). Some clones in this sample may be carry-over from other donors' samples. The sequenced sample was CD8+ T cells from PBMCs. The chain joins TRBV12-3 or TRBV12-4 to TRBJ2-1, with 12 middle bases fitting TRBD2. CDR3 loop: CASSGLAGPRSYNEQFF. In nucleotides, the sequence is TGTGCCAGCAGTGGACTAGCGGGGCCTCGCTCCTACAATGAGCAGTTCTTC.